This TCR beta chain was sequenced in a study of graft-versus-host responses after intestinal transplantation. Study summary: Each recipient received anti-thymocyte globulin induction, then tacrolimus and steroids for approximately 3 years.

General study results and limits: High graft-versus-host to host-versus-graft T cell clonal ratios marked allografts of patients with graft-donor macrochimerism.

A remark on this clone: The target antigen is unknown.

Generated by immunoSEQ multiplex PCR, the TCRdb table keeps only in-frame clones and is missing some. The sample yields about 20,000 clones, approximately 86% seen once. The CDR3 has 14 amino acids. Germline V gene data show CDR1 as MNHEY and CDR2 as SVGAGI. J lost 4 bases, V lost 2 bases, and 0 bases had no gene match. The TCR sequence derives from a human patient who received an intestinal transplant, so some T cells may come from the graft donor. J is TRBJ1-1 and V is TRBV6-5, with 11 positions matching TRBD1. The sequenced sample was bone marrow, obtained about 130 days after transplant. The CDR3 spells CASSYGTGGTEAFF. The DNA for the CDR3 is TGTGCCAGCAGTTACGGGACAGGGGGCACTGAAGCTTTCTTT.